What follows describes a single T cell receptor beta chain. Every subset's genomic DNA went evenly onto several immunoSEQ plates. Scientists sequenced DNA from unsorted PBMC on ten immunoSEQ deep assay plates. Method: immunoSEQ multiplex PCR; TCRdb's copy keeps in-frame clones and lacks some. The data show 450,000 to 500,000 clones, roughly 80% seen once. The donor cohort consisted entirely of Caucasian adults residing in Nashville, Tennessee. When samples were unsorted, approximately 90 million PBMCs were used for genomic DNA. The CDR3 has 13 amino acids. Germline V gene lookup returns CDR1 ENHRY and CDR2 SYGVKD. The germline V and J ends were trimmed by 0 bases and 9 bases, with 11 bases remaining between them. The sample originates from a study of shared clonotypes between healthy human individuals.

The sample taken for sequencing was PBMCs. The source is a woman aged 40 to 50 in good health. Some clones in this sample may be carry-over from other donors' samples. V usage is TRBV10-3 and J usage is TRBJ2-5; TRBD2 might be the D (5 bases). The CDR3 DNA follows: TGTGCCATCAGTGAGTCGGGAGAGGGTGCCCAGTACTTC. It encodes CAISESGEGAQYF.